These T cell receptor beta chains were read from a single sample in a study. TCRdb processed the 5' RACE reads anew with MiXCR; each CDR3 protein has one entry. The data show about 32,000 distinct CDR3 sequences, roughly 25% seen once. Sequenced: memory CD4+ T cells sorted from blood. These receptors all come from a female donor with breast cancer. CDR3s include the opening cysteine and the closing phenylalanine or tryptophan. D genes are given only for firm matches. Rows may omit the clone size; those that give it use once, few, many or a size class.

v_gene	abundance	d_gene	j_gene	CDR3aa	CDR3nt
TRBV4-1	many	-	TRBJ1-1	CASSQISDRLEAFF	TGCGCCAGCAGCCAAATCTCCGACAGGCTAGAAGCTTTCTTT
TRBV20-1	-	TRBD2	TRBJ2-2	CSARDLASGIKAGELFF	TGCAGTGCTAGAGATTTGGCTAGCGGGATAAAAGCCGGGGAGCTGTTTTTT
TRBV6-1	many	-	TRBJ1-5	CASSENMGHQPQHF	TGTGCCAGCAGTGAAAACATGGGACATCAGCCCCAGCATTTT
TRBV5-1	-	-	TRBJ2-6	CASSFGGRAPSGANVLTF	TGCGCCAGCAGCTTCGGGGGGCGGGCGCCCTCTGGGGCCAACGTCCTGACTTTC
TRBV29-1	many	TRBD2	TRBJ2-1	CSVEIVLAGAYNEQFF	TGCAGCGTTGAAATTGTACTAGCGGGAGCCTACAATGAGCAGTTCTTC
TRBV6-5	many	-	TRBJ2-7	CASSLGLKTYEQYF	TGTGCCAGCAGCTTGGGACTTAAAACCTACGAGCAGTACTTC
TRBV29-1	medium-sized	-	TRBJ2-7	CSVLPRTASYEQYF	TGCAGCGTGTTACCTCGGACAGCCTCCTACGAGCAGTACTTC
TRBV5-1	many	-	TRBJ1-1	CASSLAGGDTEAFF	TGCGCCAGCAGCTTGGCCGGAGGGGACACTGAAGCTTTCTTT
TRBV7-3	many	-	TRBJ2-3	CASSPPGVSTDTQYF	TGTGCCAGCAGCCCCCCGGGAGTCAGTACAGATACGCAGTATTTT
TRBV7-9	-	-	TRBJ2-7	CASSFPDEQYF	TGTGCCAGCAGCTTTCCGGACGAGCAGTACTTC
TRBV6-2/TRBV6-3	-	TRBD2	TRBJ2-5	CASSDPQRGQETQCF	TGTGCCAGCAGTGATCCCCAGCGGGGCCAGGAGACCCAGTGCTTC
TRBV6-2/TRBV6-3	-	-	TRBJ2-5	CASSYSNEQETQYF	TGTGCCAGCAGTTACTCGAATGAACAAGAGACCCAGTACTTC
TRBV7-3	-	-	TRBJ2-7	CASSPATSYEQYF	TGTGCCAGCAGCCCCGCCACCTCCTACGAGCAGTACTTC
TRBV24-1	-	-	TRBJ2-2	CATSDPDLREIGELFF	TGTGCCACCAGTGACCCCGATCTCAGGGAAATCGGGGAGCTGTTTTTT
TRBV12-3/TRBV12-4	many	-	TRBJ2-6	CASSLGASGANVLTF	TGTGCCAGCAGTTTAGGGGCGTCTGGGGCCAACGTCCTGACTTTC
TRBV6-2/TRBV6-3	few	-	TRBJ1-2	CASSTKRAAGFRYGYTF	TGTGCCAGCAGCACAAAAAGGGCGGCCGGTTTTCGATATGGCTACACCTTC
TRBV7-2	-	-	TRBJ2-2	CASSSWVLRGSVNTGELFF	TGTGCCAGCAGCTCTTGGGTCTTACGGGGCAGCGTTAACACCGGGGAGCTGTTTTTT
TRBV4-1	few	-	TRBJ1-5	CASSQDWEGNQPQHF	TGCGCCAGCAGCCAAGATTGGGAGGGCAATCAGCCCCAGCATTTT
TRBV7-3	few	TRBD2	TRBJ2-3	CASSFKAVSRAGKTDTQYF	TGTGCCAGCAGCTTTAAGGCCGTTTCGAGAGCGGGGAAGACAGATACGCAGTATTTT
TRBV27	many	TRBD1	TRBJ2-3	CASSLSGTDLTDTQYF	TGTGCCAGCAGTTTATCGGGGACAGACCTCACAGATACGCAGTATTTT
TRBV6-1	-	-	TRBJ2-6	CASSERPGGVRSGANVLTF	TGTGCCAGCAGTGAAAGACCCGGTGGGGTCCGCTCTGGGGCCAACGTCCTGACTTTC
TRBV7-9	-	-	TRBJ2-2	CASSSFPRQGSTGELFF	TGTGCCAGCAGCTCTTTTCCTCGTCAGGGAAGCACCGGGGAGCTGTTTTTT
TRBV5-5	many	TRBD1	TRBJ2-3	CASSWTGSTDTQYF	TGTGCCAGCAGCTGGACAGGAAGCACAGATACGCAGTATTTT
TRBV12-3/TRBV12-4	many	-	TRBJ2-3	CASSLSRSDTQYF	TGTGCCAGCAGTTTATCGCGTTCAGATACGCAGTATTTT
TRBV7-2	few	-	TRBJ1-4	CASSLQETTNEKLFF	TGTGCCAGCAGCTTACAGGAGACAACTAATGAAAAACTGTTTTTT
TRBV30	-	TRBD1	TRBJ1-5	CAWSVAARGISNQPQHF	TGTGCCTGGAGTGTCGCTGCCAGGGGGATCAGCAATCAGCCCCAGCATTTT
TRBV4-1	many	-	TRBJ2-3	CASSHGPGDTLTQYF	TGCGCCAGCAGCCATGGGCCAGGAGATACACTTACGCAGTATTTT
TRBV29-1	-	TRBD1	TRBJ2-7	CSVVGQGFNYEQYF	TGCAGCGTTGTGGGACAGGGGTTTAACTACGAGCAGTACTTC
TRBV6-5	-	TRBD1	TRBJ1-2	CASSQDRVRGYTF	TGTGCCAGCAGTCAGGACAGGGTACGAGGCTACACCTTC
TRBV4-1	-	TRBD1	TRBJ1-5	CASSRSKTGDQPQHF	TGCGCCAGCAGCCGGTCCAAGACAGGGGACCAGCCCCAGCATTTT
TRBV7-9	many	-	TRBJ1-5	CASSLYPGYSNQPQHF	TGTGCCAGCAGCTTGTATCCAGGATATAGCAATCAGCCCCAGCATTTT
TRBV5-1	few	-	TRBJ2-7	CASSFRQGISYEQYF	TGCGCCAGCAGCTTCCGGCAGGGAATAAGCTACGAGCAGTACTTC
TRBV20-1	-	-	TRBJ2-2	CSARVLSENTGELFF	TGCAGTGCTAGAGTCTTGAGCGAAAACACCGGGGAGCTGTTTTTT
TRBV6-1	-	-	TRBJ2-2	CASSELLSGDTGELFF	TGTGCCAGCAGTGAACTTCTTTCAGGGGACACCGGGGAGCTGTTTTTT
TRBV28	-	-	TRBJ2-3	CASTPFGTDTKYF	TGTGCCAGCACCCCCTTCGGGACGGATACGAAGTATTTT
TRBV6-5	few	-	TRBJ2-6	CASSYHRRGYGANVLTF	TGTGCCAGCAGTTACCATCGCAGGGGCTACGGGGCCAACGTCCTGACTTTC
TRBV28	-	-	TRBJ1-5	CASSPRRAGNQPQHF	TGTGCCAGCAGCCCCCGTAGAGCGGGGAATCAGCCCCAGCATTTT
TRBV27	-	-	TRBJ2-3	CASSSTTSTQYF	TGTGCCAGCAGTTCGACTACTTCTACGCAGTATTTT
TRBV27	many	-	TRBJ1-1	CASSYGRLNTEAFF	TGTGCCAGCAGTTACGGCAGATTGAACACTGAAGCTTTCTTT
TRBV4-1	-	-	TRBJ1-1	CTSSQTPKNTEAFF	TGCACCAGCAGCCAAACGCCCAAGAACACTGAAGCTTTCTTT
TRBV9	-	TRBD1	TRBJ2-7	CAGSVRPDRTHEQYF	TGTGCCGGCAGCGTGAGACCGGACAGGACCCACGAGCAGTACTTC
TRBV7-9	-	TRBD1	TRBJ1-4	CASSPIDRGREKLFF	TGTGCCAGCAGCCCAATCGACAGGGGAAGGGAAAAACTGTTTTTT
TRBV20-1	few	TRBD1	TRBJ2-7	CSAMGTGGFYEQYF	TGCAGTGCTATGGGGACAGGGGGCTTCTACGAGCAGTACTTC
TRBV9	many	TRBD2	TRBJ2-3	CASSSQPGLRTDTQYF	TGTGCCAGCAGCTCCCAGCCGGGACTACGCACAGATACGCAGTATTTT
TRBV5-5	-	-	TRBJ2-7	CASSLLPGRTVFDPYEQYF	TGTGCCAGCAGCTTATTACCGGGACGGACAGTGTTCGATCCCTACGAGCAGTACTTC
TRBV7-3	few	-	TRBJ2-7	CASSLVRIEQYF	TGTGCCAGCAGCTTAGTGAGAATCGAGCAGTACTTC
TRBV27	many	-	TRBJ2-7	CASSLSGSTPAYEQYF	TGTGCCAGCAGTTTATCGGGTAGTACCCCCGCCTACGAGCAGTACTTC
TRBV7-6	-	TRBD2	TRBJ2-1	CASSLRAGGRWNEQFF	TGTGCCAGCAGCTTACGAGCGGGAGGGCGATGGAATGAGCAGTTCTTC
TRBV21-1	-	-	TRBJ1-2	CASIGQGLDFGYTF	TGTGCCAGCATTGGACAGGGCCTAGACTTTGGCTACACCTTC
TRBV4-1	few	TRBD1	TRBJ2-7	CASSPTGQGGYEQYF	TGCGCCAGCTCTCCGACGGGACAGGGTGGATACGAGCAGTACTTC
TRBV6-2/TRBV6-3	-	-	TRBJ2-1	CASSRDGSSYNEQFF	TGTGCCAGCAGTCGGGACGGGAGCTCCTACAATGAGCAGTTCTTC
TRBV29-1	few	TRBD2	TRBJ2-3	CSVDRGELNPYF	TGCAGCGTTGACCGGGGGGAACTTAATCCGTATTTT
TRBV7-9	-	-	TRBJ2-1	CASSLDEGEQFF	TGTGCCAGCAGCTTAGATGAGGGTGAGCAGTTCTTC
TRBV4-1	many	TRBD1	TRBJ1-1	CASSHVQDRGLGNTEAFF	TGCGCCAGCAGCCATGTACAAGACAGGGGGCTGGGGAACACTGAAGCTTTCTTT
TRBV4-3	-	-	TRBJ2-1	CASSPGDNEQFF	TGCGCCAGCAGCCCAGGGGACAATGAGCAGTTCTTC